A selection of T cell receptor beta chains follows, all from one sample in a study of fetal regulatory T cell absence and autoimmunity. Clones were sequenced by immunoSEQ multiplex PCR, and TCRdb holds only the in-frame ones, with some missing. Among 46,000 or so clones listed, approximately 80% were seen once. Sequenced sample: cord blood. Receptors originate from a newborn boy with IPEX syndrome. Both conserved end residues are part of each CDR3. The D gene is left open where the match is weak. The size entry is marked missing in some rows and otherwise reads once, few, many or a size class.

V	J	D	size	DNA	CDR3
TRBV27	TRBJ1-2	TRBD1	NA	TGTGCCAGCAGTTTAGGACAGGGAGACTATGGCTACACCTTC	CASSLGQGDYGYTF
TRBV9	TRBJ2-5	TRBD1	NA	TGTGCCAGCAGCGTAGCTACAGGGGTCGGGGAGACCCAGTACTTC	CASSVATGVGETQYF
TRBV7-2	TRBJ1-4	NA	NA	TGTGCCAGCAGCTTTAAGGGGCCTAATGAAAAACTGTTTTTT	CASSFKGPNEKLFF
TRBV25-1	TRBJ2-1	TRBD1	once	TGTGCCAGCGGCCGGGACAGGGCGGACAATGAGCAGTTCTTC	CASGRDRADNEQFF
TRBV5-6	TRBJ2-1	TRBD1	NA	TGTGCCAGCAGCCACGTAAGGGACAGGGATTACAATGAGCAGTTCTTC	CASSHVRDRDYNEQFF
TRBV14	TRBJ2-5	NA	NA	TGTGCCAGCAGCCAAGAGGCAGGAGAGACCCAGTACTTC	CASSQEAGETQYF
TRBV7-9	TRBJ2-2	TRBD2	NA	TGTGCCAGCAGCGGTGGGACTAGGAGCGCCGGGGAGCTGTTTTTT	CASSGGTRSAGELFF
TRBV5-1	TRBJ2-2	NA	NA	TGCGCCAGCAGCTTCCCCAACACCGGGGAGCTGTTTTTT	CASSFPNTGELFF
TRBV27	TRBJ2-1	NA	NA	TGTGCCAGCCACCCTCACAGGGGGGGTTTGGACAATGAGCAGTTCTTC	CASHPHRGGLDNEQFF
TRBV4-3	TRBJ2-7	NA	NA	TGCGCCAGCAGCCAAGATTATTGGCGGGTAATTCCCTACGAGCAGTACTTC	CASSQDYWRVIPYEQYF
TRBV5-6	TRBJ1-2	NA	NA	TGTGCCAGCAGCTTGGGGGGCGGCTACACCTTC	CASSLGGGYTF
TRBV6-6	TRBJ1-6	NA	NA	TGTGCCAGCAGTTCTCGACAGAGCTCCTATAATTCACCCCTCCACTTT	CASSSRQSSYNSPLHF
TRBV7-6	TRBJ2-7	NA	once	TGTGCCAGCAGCTTAAGGGGGGTCCACGAGCAGTACTTC	CASSLRGVHEQYF
TRBV5-6	TRBJ2-5	NA	NA	TGTGCCAGCAGCCCTGACGCGCGAGAGGCCCAGTACTTC	CASSPDAREAQYF
TRBV25-1	TRBJ2-7	NA	NA	TGTGCCAGCAGTGACACCTACGAGCAGTACTTC	CASSDTYEQYF
TRBV9	TRBJ1-2	TRBD1	NA	TGTGCCAGCAGCGCAGGGGGCTATGGCTACACCTTC	CASSAGGYGYTF
TRBV29-1	TRBJ1-4	NA	NA	TGCAGCGTTGGGCTAACTAATGAAAAACTGTTTTTT	CSVGLTNEKLFF
TRBV7-2	TRBJ2-7	TRBD2	NA	TGTGCCAGCGGCGGTAGCGGGAGGTACGAGCAGTACTTC	CASGGSGRYEQYF
TRBV4-1	TRBJ2-7	TRBD2	few	TGCGCCAGCAGCCAGCTAGCGGACTCCCACGAGCAGTACTTC	CASSQLADSHEQYF
TRBV4-3	TRBJ2-1	NA	NA	TGCGCCAGCAGTCGCCGGGACGGAGGGAATGAGCAGTTCTTC	CASSRRDGGNEQFF
TRBV7-9	TRBJ1-5	TRBD1	few	TGTGCCAGCACAGGGGGTGCAGCGGATCAGCCCCAGCATTTT	CASTGGAADQPQHF
TRBV11-3	TRBJ2-7	NA	NA	TGTGCCAGCAGCGGACCGGGACGTCAGGGGCAGTACTTC	CASSGPGRQGQYF
TRBV5-1	TRBJ2-3	NA	NA	TGCGCCAGCAGCTTGCCTAGCGGCACAGATACGCAGTATTTT	CASSLPSGTDTQYF
TRBV6-5	TRBJ2-7	TRBD2	NA	TGTGCCATCAGACCCAGCGGGGGGCGCTCCTACGAGCAGTACTTC	CAIRPSGGRSYEQYF
TRBV27	TRBJ1-2	TRBD1	NA	TGTGCCAGCAGTCCGACAGGGAAGGGCTACACCTTC	CASSPTGKGYTF
TRBV18	TRBJ1-2	NA	NA	TGTGCCAGCTCACCAGGAAAAGGCGGTGGCTACACCTTC	CASSPGKGGGYTF
TRBV21-1	TRBJ2-5	NA	NA	TGTGCCAGCAGCAAAGACAGGGAGACCCAGTACTTC	CASSKDRETQYF
TRBV4-2	TRBJ2-7	NA	few	TGTGCCAGCAGCCAAGACGTAGCGACTACCGTTTACGAGCAGTACTTC	CASSQDVATTVYEQYF
TRBV27	TRBJ2-7	NA	NA	TGTGCCAGCAGTTTATCGCAGGGTTACGAGCAGTACTTC	CASSLSQGYEQYF
TRBV7-6	TRBJ2-1	TRBD2	NA	TGTGCCAGCAGCTTCAGGGGGGGACTAGCGGGGCATGAGCAGTTCTTC	CASSFRGGLAGHEQFF
TRBV4-1	TRBJ1-4	TRBD1	NA	TGCGCCAGCAGCCATAACACAGGGGGGAATGAAAAACTGTTTTTT	CASSHNTGGNEKLFF
TRBV11-3	TRBJ1-1	NA	NA	TGTGCCAGCACCCCCACAGGCGGCGCTTTCTTT	CASTPTGGAFF
TRBV4-3	TRBJ2-3	TRBD2	NA	TGCGCCAGCAGCCAAGATGGCGGGGGGCCAGATACGCAGTATTTT	CASSQDGGGPDTQYF
TRBV6-1	TRBJ2-7	NA	few	TGTGCCAGCAGTGTAAGAGGGGGGCTCTACGAGCAGTACTTC	CASSVRGGLYEQYF
TRBV5-8	TRBJ1-6	NA	NA	TGTGCCAGCAGCTTAGACCCTTTCTCCTATAATTCACCCCTCCACTTT	CASSLDPFSYNSPLHF
TRBV7-9	TRBJ2-1	NA	NA	TGTGCCAGCAGCTTGGAGGGGGGACGAGCTTACAATGAGCAGTTCTTC	CASSLEGGRAYNEQFF
TRBV7-2	TRBJ2-3	NA	once	TGTGCCAGCAGCTTAAGGTCTACAGTAGGAGATACGCAGTATTTT	CASSLRSTVGDTQYF
TRBV27	TRBJ2-5	TRBD2	NA	TGTGCCAGCAGTCCAGGCGGGGGGGCCCAAGAGACCCAGTACTTC	CASSPGGGAQETQYF
TRBV7-2	TRBJ2-7	NA	NA	TGTGCCAGCAGCTCTGGACCTAGGTACGAGCAGTACTTC	CASSSGPRYEQYF
TRBV6-5	TRBJ2-2	TRBD2	NA	TGTGCCAGCAGGCTAGCGGGAGAGGTCCCCGGGGAGCTGTTTTTT	CASRLAGEVPGELFF
TRBV12-5	TRBJ1-2	TRBD1	NA	TGTGCTAGTGGTTTTGTCGGACAGGGGAGGGATGGCTACACCTTC	CASGFVGQGRDGYTF
TRBV19	TRBJ2-4	NA	NA	TGTGCCAGTAGTATCGGAAGGAAGGGCAAAAACATTCAGTACTTC	CASSIGRKGKNIQYF
TRBV2	TRBJ2-7	NA	NA	TGTGCCAGCAACCCTGTGGTAGTCCTCTCCTACGAGCAGTACTTC	CASNPVVVLSYEQYF
TRBV9	TRBJ2-3	NA	NA	TGTGCCAGCAGCCCCGCCGGGGGTCCCACAGATACGCAGTATTTT	CASSPAGGPTDTQYF
TRBV5-1	TRBJ2-5	NA	NA	TGCGCCACCCCAATGGTCAGACCTTTCGAGACCCAGTACTTC	CATPMVRPFETQYF
TRBV6-5	TRBJ1-2	TRBD1	NA	TGTGCCAGCAGAAGAGACAGGGAAGGGGGCTACACCTTC	CASRRDREGGYTF
TRBV19	TRBJ1-1	TRBD1	NA	TGTGCCAGTAGTCCGGGGACAGGGACTGAAGCTTTCTTT	CASSPGTGTEAFF
TRBV5-5	TRBJ2-7	NA	NA	TGTGCCAGCACCTCGACGGACAGTAACGGCTCCTACGAGCAGTACTTC	CASTSTDSNGSYEQYF
TRBV25-1	TRBJ2-2	NA	NA	TGTGCCAGCAGTGAATTGACAGGCCACCGGGAGCTGTTTTTT	CASSELTGHRELFF
TRBV6-5	TRBJ1-4	NA	NA	TGTGCCAGCAGTTACAGGGAACTGGAAAAACTGTTTTTT	CASSYRELEKLFF
TRBV5-5	TRBJ2-7	NA	few	TGTGCCAGCAGCCATGTGCCCACTTACGAGCAGTACTTC	CASSHVPTYEQYF
TRBV5-4	TRBJ2-6	NA	NA	TGTGCCAGCAGCTTGGGGGCGACTGGGGCCAACGTCCTGACTTTC	CASSLGATGANVLTF
TRBV30	TRBJ1-1	TRBD1	NA	TGTGCCTGGAGTGTCACAGGGGCTGGCACTGAAGCTTTCTTT	CAWSVTGAGTEAFF
TRBV6-5	TRBJ1-5	NA	NA	TGTGCCAGCAGACGGGACAACAATCAGCCCCAGCATTTT	CASRRDNNQPQHF
TRBV9	TRBJ2-1	NA	NA	TGTGCCAGCAGCCCCCCGGGACACAAGTACAATGAGCAGTTCTTC	CASSPPGHKYNEQFF